This record covers a single T cell receptor beta chain. Its antigen is still unknown. Through a sample-barcoded 5' primer and a J-beta primer mix, a second PCR was run for roughly 6 to 12 cycles. MiXCR, applied by TCRdb to the 5' RACE reads, yields one record per CDR3 protein. This table has roughly 1,500,000 distinct CDR3 sequences, approximately 32% appearing once. Trimming left V 0 bases short and J 13 bases short, with 21 bases between. From germline, CDR1 is MNHEY and CDR2 SMNVEV (reference sequence). This CDR3 is 15 amino acids long. This record comes from a study of blood T cells in healthy people across ages. Whole-study findings and limits: Unsorted PBMCs blocked a conclusive comparison of naive and antigen-experienced cells.

The chain recombines TRBV27 with TRBJ2-5; D might be TRBD2 (6 bases). This clonotype originated in a woman in her twenties or thirties in good health. Specimen: blood. DNA of the CDR3: TGTGCCAGCAGTTTATCGATAATTGTGGGAGGCCTACTGTACTTC. This codes for CASSLSIIVGGLLYF.